This TCR beta chain was identified during a study of cytomegalovirus exposure and HLA in healthy donors. The primer mix had 60 Vbeta and 13 Jbeta primers. Measured with immunoSEQ multiplex PCR; TCRdb has only the in-frame clones, and not every one. Here the sample spans about 110,000 clones, around 80% being singletons. The CDR3 is 15 residues long. V dropped 5 bases and J dropped 5; count of bases not matched to a gene: 6. CDR1 MNHEY and CDR2 SMNVEV come from the germline V gene (reference sequence). This receptor was obtained from a man aged 40-49 years in good health and CMV-seronegative. The sample consisted of PBMCs. The rearrangement joins TRBV27 to TRBJ1-5; 10 positions agree with TRBD1. The CDR3 is CASSAGQGKYQPQHF. The DNA for the CDR3 is TGTGCCAGCAGTGCGGGACAGGGGAAGTATCAGCCCCAGCATTTT.